These 27 T cell receptor beta chains were sequenced from one sample in a study of cytomegalovirus exposure and HLA in healthy donors. The study ran its PCR with 60 Vbeta and 13 Jbeta primers. Sequencing used immunoSEQ multiplex PCR; TCRdb keeps in-frame clones, though not all of them. The sample lists approximately 100,000 clones; roughly 85% were seen once. Specimen: PBMCs. These receptors all come from a woman between 35 and 50 years old in good health and CMV-seronegative.

The genes are TRBV9 and TRBJ1-3; 10 bases line up with TRBD1. Germline loops: CDR1 SGDLS, CDR2 YYNGEE. After removal of 3 bases from V and 3 bases from J, the junction contained 3 bases not matched to a gene. This CDR3 is built from 15 residues. The DNA of the CDR3 is TGTGCCAGCAGCGCCGACAGGGGGCATGGAAACACCATATATTTT. It yields the protein CASSADRGHGNTIYF.

The gene calls are TRBV7-9 and TRBJ1-1; D not certain. CDR1 and CDR2 from the germline V gene are SEHNR and FQNEAQ (reference sequence). Trimming removed 6 bases from V and 1 base from J, with 9 bases in between. The CDR3 covers 13 residues. The CDR3 DNA follows: TGTGCCAGCAGTAGAACAGCGAACACTGAAGCTTTCTTT. Translating gives CASSRTANTEAFF.

The gene calls are TRBV5-5 and TRBJ2-7; TRBD1 aligns across 9 bases. V gave up 4 bases and J gave up 4 bases; unmatched junction bases: 3. This CDR3 comprises 13 residues. CDR1 SGHKS and CDR2 YYEKEE come from the germline V gene (reference sequence). CDR3 DNA sequence: TGTGCCAGCAGCCCGGACAGGGGTTACGAGCAGTACTTC. Translation gives CASSPDRGYEQYF.

This chain links TRBV4-3 with TRBJ1-1, with D maybe TRBD1 (6 bases). Looked up from germline, CDR1 is LGHNA and CDR2 is YSLEER. V dropped 1 base and J dropped 4 bases, with 10 bases sitting between them. The CDR3 loop spans 14 amino acids. CDR3 loop: CASSQVGALTEAFF. The CDR3 DNA is TGCGCCAGCAGCCAAGTGGGGGCCCTCACTGAAGCTTTCTTT.

The rearrangement links TRBV29-1 to TRBJ2-1, with 12 bases that match TRBD2. The CDR3 totals 15 residues. Germline V gene sequence: CDR1 SQVTM, CDR2 ANQGSEA. The J segment lost 4 bases and the V segment lost 2 bases, leaving 3 bases of the junction unmatched. CDR3 sequence: CSVERLAGVYNEQFF. CDR3 DNA: TGCAGCGTTGAAAGACTAGCGGGAGTATACAATGAGCAGTTCTTC.

This clone was recorded a few times. The chain carries TRBV5-4 and TRBJ1-2; 11 nucleotides align to TRBD1. Looked up from germline, CDR1 is SGHNT and CDR2 is YYREEE (reference sequence). With 3 bases clipped from V and 7 bases from J, the junction kept 2 bases outside the gene matches. The CDR3 is 13 residues long. The CDR3, as DNA: TGTGCCAGCAGCTGGACAGGGGGCGGTGGCTACACCTTC. Protein product: CASSWTGGGGYTF.

This clone was detected only a few times. V is TRBV25-1 and J is TRBJ1-2, with 11 bases that match TRBD1. The CDR3 contains 13 residues. The germline gives CDR1 MGHDK, CDR2 SYGVNS. With 7 bases clipped from V and 8 bases from J, the junction kept 6 bases outside the gene matches. The CDR3 sequence: CASTGQGAGGYTF. CDR3 bases: TGTGCCAGCACCGGACAGGGGGCAGGAGGCTACACCTTC.

This clone has more than one count but fewer than ten. The chain employs TRBV5-1 and TRBJ1-4; 7 positions agree with TRBD1. This CDR3 comprises 15 residues. With V trimmed by 0 bases and J by 6 bases, 5 bases remained unmatched. From germline, CDR1 is SGHRS and CDR2 YFSETQ. The CDR3 here is CASSLGQGEDEKLFF. The CDR3 DNA reads TGCGCCAGCAGCTTGGGACAGGGTGAGGATGAAAAACTGTTTTTT.

V usage is TRBV4-1 and J usage is TRBJ1-6; 7 nucleotides line up with TRBD1. Germline values: CDR1 MGHRA, CDR2 YSYEKL. V was pared by 6 bases and J by 7 bases, with 6 bases of the junction left unmatched. The CDR3 loop spans 14 amino acids. The CDR3 sequence is CASRPGTANSPLHF. The CDR3 DNA follows: TGCGCCAGCAGACCCGGGACAGCGAATTCACCCCTCCACTTT.

The rearrangement joins TRBV14 to TRBJ1-1, with D uncertain. Per germline, CDR1 SGHDN and CDR2 FVKESK. The CDR3 is 16 amino acids. Trimming shortened V by 1 base and J by 0 bases, and 12 bases separated the two germline ends. The chain's CDR3 is CASSQAIGVLNTEAFF. The CDR3 DNA reads TGTGCCAGCAGCCAAGCCATAGGAGTTCTGAACACTGAAGCTTTCTTT. The variable domain in full, with the rest retrieved from reference TRBV14 and TRBJ1-1, is EAGVTQFPSHSVIEKGQTVTLRCDPISGHDNLYWYRRVMGKEIKFLLHFVKESKQDESGMPNNRFLAERTGGTYSTLKVQPAELEDSGVYFCASSQAIGVLNTEAFFGQGTRLTVV.

This chain links TRBV10-3 with TRBJ2-2; 8 bases fit TRBD1. This CDR3 is 16 amino acids long. Germline V gene data show CDR1 as ENHRY and CDR2 as SYGVKD. V shed 0 bases, J shed 9 bases, and the junction held 9 bases outside the gene matches. DNA for the CDR3: TGTGCCATCAGTGAGTCGGGACAGGCCTCGGGGAGGGAGCTGTTTTTT. Translated, it gives CAISESGQASGRELFF.

V and J are TRBV6-5 and TRBJ2-1; 7 bases match TRBD1. The V segment lost 11 bases and the J segment 7 bases; nucleotides outside the gene matches: 17. Germline V gene data show CDR1 as MNHEY and CDR2 as SVGAGI. The CDR3 is 15 residues long. CDR3 nucleotides: TGTGCCTCCGACGAGAGGGGGCGCGGTCATAATGAGCAGTTCTTC. This gives the protein CASDERGRGHNEQFF.

This sequence joins TRBV5-5 and TRBJ2-5, with 7 positions matching TRBD1. CDR1 is SGHKS and CDR2 is YYEKEE in the germline V gene (reference sequence). Trimming took 3 bases from V and 7 from J; bases not matched to a gene: 12. The CDR3 contains 15 residues. In DNA, the CDR3 is TGTGCCAGCAGCTCAACCAGGGGGTCAGGGGTGACCCAGTACTTC. Its translation: CASSSTRGSGVTQYF. The entire variable domain, with the rest obtained from reference TRBV5-5 and TRBJ2-5, is as follows: DAGVTQSPTHLIKTRGQQVTLRCSPISGHKSVSWYQQVLGQGPQFIFQYYEKEERGRGNFPDRFSARQFPNYSSELNVNALLLGDSALYLCASSSTRGSGVTQYFGPGTRLLVL.

The chain combines TRBV6-5 with TRBJ1-1; 7 nucleotides align to TRBD1. The germline V gene has CDR1 MNHEY and CDR2 SVGAGI. CDR3 length: 16 amino acids. Trimming took 4 bases from V and 0 from J; bases not matched to a gene: 8. The CDR3 sequence: CASSSILTGMNTEAFF. CDR3 coding DNA: TGTGCCAGCAGTTCTATCCTGACAGGGATGAACACTGAAGCTTTCTTT.

The chain is built from TRBV6-4 and TRBJ2-3, with TRBD2 matching 7 bases. The length of the CDR3 is 16 residues. Germline CDR1 reads MRHNA; CDR2 reads SNTAGT. V shed 3 bases and J 0 bases; nucleotides not matched to a gene: 6. CDR3 in amino acids: CASSDSPGGSTDTQYF. CDR3 nucleotides: TGTGCCAGCAGTGATTCTCCCGGGGGGAGCACAGATACGCAGTATTTT.

Worth noting for this clone: The same CDR3 arises from other DNA sequences in this sample as well. The V gene is TRBV7-2, the J gene TRBJ2-5; 9 nucleotides line up with TRBD2. Per the germline V gene, CDR1 is SGHTA and CDR2 is FQGNSA. The CDR3 has 16 amino acids. The V gene end was trimmed by 0 bases and the J gene end by 1 base; junction bases not matched to a gene: 3. The CDR3 spells CASSLASGGLQETQYF. In DNA form, the CDR3 reads TGTGCCAGCAGCTTAGCGAGCGGGGGGCTCCAAGAGACCCAGTACTTC. The full variable domain, rest sourced from reference TRBV7-2 and TRBJ2-5, is GAGVSQSPSNKVTEKGKDVELRCDPISGHTALYWYRQSLGQGLEFLIYFQGNSAPDKSGLPSDRFSAERTGGSVSTLTIQRTQQEDSAVYLCASSLASGGLQETQYFGPGTRLLVL.

A word on this clone: One end of the junction fails to match germline, which may point to a read error. V gene TRBV28 combines with J gene TRBJ2-4, with 7 bases fitting TRBD2. CDR3 length: 13 amino acids. Per the germline V gene, CDR1 is MDHEN and CDR2 is SYDVKM. As DNA, the CDR3 is TGTGCCAGCAGTAGTACCTTCGGCCCCCGGGAGGACTTC. It specifies CASSSTFGPREDF.

This clone was seen only once. V gene TRBV21-1 combines with J gene TRBJ2-7; the DNA was not used to check the table's D call, TRBD2. TRBV21-1 is flagged as a pseudogene. The CDR3 totals 13 residues. The CDR3 DNA is TGTGCCAGCAGCAACGACGACCCGGGCGAGCAGTACTTC. Its translation is CASSNDDPGEQYF.

The CDR3 spells CASSWQGARNTEAFF. CDR3 coding DNA: TGCGCCAGCAGCTGGCAGGGGGCCAGGAACACTGAAGCTTTCTTT. This chain uses TRBV5-1 with TRBJ1-1, with 8 bases aligning to TRBD1. The J segment lost 1 base and the V segment lost 3 bases, leaving 5 bases of the junction unmatched. CDR1 SGHRS and CDR2 YFSETQ come from the germline V gene. The CDR3 is made up of 15 amino acids.

The genes are TRBV11-2 and TRBJ1-5; no definite D call. This CDR3 region has 14 residues. CDR1 and CDR2 from the germline V gene are SGHAT and FQNNGV. The V end was cut by 2 bases, the J end by 7 bases, with 12 bases between. The CDR3 DNA reads TGTGCCAGCAGCTTAAATCCCGGAGACCAGCCCCAGCATTTT. Translation gives CASSLNPGDQPQHF.

This clone was observed once. The chain has TRBV6-1 and TRBJ2-1; 9 positions match TRBD1. Per the germline V gene, CDR1 is MNHNS and CDR2 is SASEGT. With 2 bases clipped from V and 5 bases from J, the junction kept 7 bases outside the gene matches. The length of the CDR3 is 16 residues. CDR3 sequence (DNA): TGTGCCAGCAGTGAATGGGGACAGGGAACCAACAATGAGCAGTTCTTC. This gives the protein CASSEWGQGTNNEQFF.

This chain uses TRBV11-3 with TRBJ2-3; D is perhaps TRBD2 (6 bases). The germline CDR1 and CDR2 sequences are SGHNT and YENEEA. V was cut by 5 bases and J by 4 bases, with 10 bases left in between. The CDR3 totals 13 residues. The CDR3 sequence: CASSRDSADTQYF. The DNA of the CDR3 is TGTGCCAGCAGCCGGGACTCGGCAGATACGCAGTATTTT.

With respect to this clone: The same CDR3 can be traced to other DNA sequences in this sample. The chain has TRBV28 and TRBJ2-1; TRBD1 might be the D (5 bases). The length of the CDR3 is 11 residues. Germline V gene data show CDR1 as MDHEN and CDR2 as SYDVKM. V was pared by 2 bases and J by 9 bases, with 5 bases between. In DNA form, the CDR3 reads TGTGCCAGCAGTTTAAGGGGTGAGCAGTTCTTC. It codes for CASSLRGEQFF.

This chain joins TRBV27 and TRBJ2-6, with D unclear. Germline V gene sequence: CDR1 MNHEY, CDR2 SMNVEV (reference sequence). Trimming pared 8 bases from V and 2 bases from J, leaving 10 bases between. This CDR3 has 14 residues. CDR3 DNA: TGTGCCAGCGCCCGAGGAACTGGGGCCAACGTCCTGACTTTC. Amino acids: CASARGTGANVLTF.

V is TRBV18 and J is TRBJ1-2; 10 bases agree with TRBD1. V trimming: 3 bases; J trimming: 3 bases; junction bases outside the gene matches: 7. Germline V gene sequence: CDR1 KGHSH, CDR2 LQKENI. The CDR3 is 16 amino acids. The CDR3 DNA reads as TGTGCCAGCTCACCCCCGGACAGGGGGGGGGACTATGGCTACACCTTC. Amino acid sequence: CASSPPDRGGDYGYTF.

The CDR3 coding sequence is TGTGCCAGCAAAGCCGGGACTAGTCACACCGGGGAGCTGTTTTTT. Amino acids: CASKAGTSHTGELFF. The rearrangement links TRBV2 to TRBJ2-2; 8 bases line up with TRBD2. Germline lookup yields CDR1 SNHLY and CDR2 FYNNEI. The CDR3 totals 15 residues. V trimming: 7 bases; J trimming: 3 bases; junction bases outside the gene matches: 7.

In the case of this clone: The same CDR3 can be traced to other DNA sequences in this sample. V and J are TRBV11-2 and TRBJ1-2, with a weak D call TRBD1 (6 bases). The CDR3 runs 13 residues. Germline CDR1 reads SGHAT; CDR2 reads FQNNGV. The germline V and J ends were trimmed by 5 bases and 5 bases, with 12 bases remaining between them. CDR3 loop: CASSPDRNYGYTF. For the CDR3, the DNA is TGTGCCAGCAGCCCAGACAGGAATTATGGCTACACCTTC. Variable domain in full (rest from reference TRBV11-2 and TRBJ1-2): EAGVAQSPRYKIIEKRQSVAFWCNPISGHATLYWYQQILGQGPKLLIQFQNNGVVDDSQLPKDRFSAERLKGVDSTLKIQPAKLEDSAVYLCASSPDRNYGYTFGSGTRLTVV.